This TCR beta chain comes out of a study of siplizumab effects on memory and regulatory T cells. Profiling relied on immunoSEQ multiplex PCR, and the TCRdb table lists in-frame clones only, not all of them. This sample has around 95,000 clones, with more than 85% found just once. This clone was seen a handful of times. The germline V and J ends were trimmed by 2 bases and 0 bases, with 11 bases remaining between them. This CDR3 has 16 amino acids. In germline, CDR1 is MDHEN, CDR2 SYDVKM. Sequenced: CD4+ T cells sorted from blood. The chain couples TRBV28 to TRBJ2-4; TRBD2 is a possible D gene (5 bases). The TCR was taken from a human donor in good health. The CDR3 bases are TGTGCCAGCAGTTTAATAGGGAGCGGAGCCAAAAACATTCAGTACTTC. Amino acid sequence: CASSLIGSGAKNIQYF.